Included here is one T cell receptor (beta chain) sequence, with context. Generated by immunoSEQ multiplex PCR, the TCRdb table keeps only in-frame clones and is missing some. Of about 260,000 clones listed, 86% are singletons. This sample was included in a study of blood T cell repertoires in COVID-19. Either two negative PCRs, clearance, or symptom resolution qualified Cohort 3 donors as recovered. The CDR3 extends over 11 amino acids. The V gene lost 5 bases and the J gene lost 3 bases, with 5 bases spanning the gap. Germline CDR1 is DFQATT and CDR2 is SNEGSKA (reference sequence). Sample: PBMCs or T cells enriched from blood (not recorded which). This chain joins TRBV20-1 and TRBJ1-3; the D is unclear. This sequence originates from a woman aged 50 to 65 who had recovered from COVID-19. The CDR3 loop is CSASGGNTIYF. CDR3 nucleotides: TGCAGTGCTTCCGGTGGAAACACCATATATTTT.